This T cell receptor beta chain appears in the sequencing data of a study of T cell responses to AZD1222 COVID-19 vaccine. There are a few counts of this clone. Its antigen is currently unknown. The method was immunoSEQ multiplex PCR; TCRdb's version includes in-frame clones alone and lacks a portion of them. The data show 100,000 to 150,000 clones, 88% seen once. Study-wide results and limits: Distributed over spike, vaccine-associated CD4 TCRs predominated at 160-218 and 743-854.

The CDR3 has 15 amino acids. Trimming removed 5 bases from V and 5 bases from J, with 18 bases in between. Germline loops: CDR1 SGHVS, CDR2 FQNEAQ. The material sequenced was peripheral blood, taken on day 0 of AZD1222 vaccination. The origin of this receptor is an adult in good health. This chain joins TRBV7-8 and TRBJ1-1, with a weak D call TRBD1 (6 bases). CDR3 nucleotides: TGTGCCAGCAGCGCACCCCAGGGGCTTGGGACTGAAGCTTTCTTT. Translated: CASSAPQGLGTEAFF.